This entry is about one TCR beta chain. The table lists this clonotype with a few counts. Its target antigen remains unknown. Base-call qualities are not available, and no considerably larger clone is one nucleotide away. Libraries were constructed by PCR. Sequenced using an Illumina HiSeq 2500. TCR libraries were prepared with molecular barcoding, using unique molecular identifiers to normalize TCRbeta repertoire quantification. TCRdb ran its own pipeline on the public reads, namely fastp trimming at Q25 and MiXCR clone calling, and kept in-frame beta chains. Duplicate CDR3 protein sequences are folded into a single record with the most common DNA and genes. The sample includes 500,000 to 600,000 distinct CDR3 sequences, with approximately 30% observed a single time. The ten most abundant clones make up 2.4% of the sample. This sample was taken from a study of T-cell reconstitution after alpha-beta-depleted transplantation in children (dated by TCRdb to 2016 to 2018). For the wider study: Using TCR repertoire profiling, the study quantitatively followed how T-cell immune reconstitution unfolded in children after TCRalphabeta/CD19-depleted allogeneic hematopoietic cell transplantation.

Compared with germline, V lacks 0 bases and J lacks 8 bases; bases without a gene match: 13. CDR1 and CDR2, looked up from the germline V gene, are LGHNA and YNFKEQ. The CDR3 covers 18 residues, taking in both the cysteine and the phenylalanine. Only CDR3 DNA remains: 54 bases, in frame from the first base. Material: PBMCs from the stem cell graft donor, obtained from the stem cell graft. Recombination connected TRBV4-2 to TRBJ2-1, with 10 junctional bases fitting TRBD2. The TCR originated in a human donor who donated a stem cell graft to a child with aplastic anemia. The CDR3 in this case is CASSQDLSSGSLIDEQFF. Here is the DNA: TGTGCCAGCAGCCAAGATCTCTCTAGCGGGAGTTTAATCGATGAGCAGTTCTTC.